This is a list of T cell receptor beta chains from one sample in a study of blood T cell repertoires in COVID-19. TCRdb keeps only in-frame clones here, not all; method: immunoSEQ multiplex PCR. This table has 80,000 to 90,000 clones, 65% to 85% appearing once. The sample was peripheral blood. These receptors were obtained from a man in his 70s with acute or convalescent COVID-19. Both conserved end residues are part of each CDR3.

TRBV5-1 | CASSYRDTSYEQYF
TRBV2 | CASKGTGGYTF
TRBV7-8 | CASRQQGAGEKLFF
TRBV6-5 | CASRPVQINNSPLHF
TRBV7-9 | CASSLRTGGSPLHF
TRBV12-3/TRBV12-4 | CASRGTGGETQYF
TRBV28 | CASSLIAGQETQYF
TRBV28 | CASSLTSRGLGPEAFF
TRBV28 | CASSLRGGGRSGANVLTF
TRBV4-1 | CASSHSWGGGGTDTQYF
TRBV7-7 | CASSPQGETQETQYF
TRBV4-1 | CASSQEKRTGGMNTEAFF
TRBV18 | CASSPQGTGVNTEAFF
TRBV15 | CATSSRGYEQYF
TRBV19 | CASSITGDTQYF
TRBV7-6 | CASSLGTGGEQFF
TRBV6-4 | CASSEDTYTEAFF